This passage covers 32 T cell receptor beta chains from one sample sequenced in a study of blood T cell repertoires in COVID-19 (dated by TCRdb to 2018 to 2021). The library was prepared using the immunoSEQ multiplex PCR assay. As stored in TCRdb, this immuneACCESS dataset retains in-frame rearrangements with V and J assigned. A fraction of the clones does not appear; measured against another copy, unresolved V genes explain less than half of the discrepancy, and the remainder lacks a known reason. The sample profile shows 200,000 to 300,000 clones; roughly 81% of them were found once. About 4% of the sample comes from the top ten. Material for sequencing was peripheral blood. These receptors all come from a man in his fifties with acute or convalescent COVID-19.

V is TRBV6-5 and J is TRBJ2-1; 8 bases fit TRBD2. Germline assignment: CDR1 MNHEY and CDR2 SVGAGI. The length of the CDR3 is 13 residues. The V gene end was trimmed by 4 bases and the J gene end by 5 bases; junction bases not matched to a gene: 1. The CDR3 protein is CASSLTSDNEQFF. The CDR3 DNA follows: TGTGCCAGCAGTTTGACTAGCGACAATGAGCAGTTCTTC.

The J gene is TRBJ1-6, the V gene TRBV28; 9 nucleotides agree with TRBD1. The J segment lost 9 bases and the V segment lost 5 bases, leaving 8 bases of the junction unmatched. The CDR3 covers 15 residues. Germline V gene data show CDR1 as MDHEN and CDR2 as SYDVKM. CDR3 DNA: TGTGCCAGCAGTGAGAACAGGGGGCGGGCTTCACCCCTCCACTTT. Protein: CASSENRGRASPLHF.

The rearrangement uses TRBV4-1 and TRBJ1-5; possible D gene TRBD1, 6 bases. Trimming removed 0 bases at V and 2 bases at J, with 14 bases between. The germline CDR1 and CDR2 sequences are MGHRA and YSYEKL. CDR3 size: 17 residues. DNA of the CDR3: TGCGCCAGCAGCCAAGATGGACAGCCGTATCGCAATCAGCCCCAGCATTTT. Amino acids: CASSQDGQPYRNQPQHF.

The CDR3 DNA follows: TGTGCCAGCAGCTTAGGGCCGTCATCGAGCAATCAGCCCCAGCATTTT. Translation gives CASSLGPSSSNQPQHF. This sequence joins TRBV7-9 and TRBJ1-5; no clear D gene. V lost 1 base and J 1 base, leaving 11 bases between the germline ends. This CDR3 is built from 16 residues. The germline V gene has CDR1 SEHNR and CDR2 FQNEAQ (reference sequence).

The chain recombines TRBV19 with TRBJ1-3; unclear D gene. The CDR3 sequence is 14 residues long. Germline V gene sequence: CDR1 LNHDA, CDR2 SQIVND (reference sequence). Trimming pared 3 bases from V and 0 bases from J, leaving 6 bases between. CDR3 in DNA: TGTGCCAGTAGTATTTCCAACTCTGGAAACACCATATATTTT. This codes for CASSISNSGNTIYF. Variable domain in full (rest from reference TRBV19 and TRBJ1-3): DGGITQSPKYLFRKEGQNVTLSCEQNLNHDAMYWYRQDPGQGLRLIYYSQIVNDFQKGDIAEGYSVSREKKESFPLTVTSAQKNPTAFYLCASSISNSGNTIYFGEGSWLTVV.

The chain combines TRBV11-2 with TRBJ1-5; 8 nucleotides align to TRBD1. The CDR3 has 14 residues. Germline assignment: CDR1 SGHAT and CDR2 FQNNGV. The V and J ends lost 5 bases and 2 bases, in that order; junction bases with no gene match: 2. The CDR3 is CASSQTGGNQPQHF. The CDR3 DNA reads TGTGCCAGCAGCCAGACAGGGGGCAATCAGCCCCAGCATTTT.

The chain couples TRBV3-1 (or the pseudogene TRBV3-2) to TRBJ2-7; 9 positions match TRBD1. This CDR3 contains 15 residues. J was trimmed by 10 bases and V by 0 bases; bases with no gene match: 10. Looked up from germline, CDR1 is LGHDT and CDR2 is YNNKEL (reference sequence). The CDR3 DNA follows: TGTGCCAGCAGCCAAGAAGTGGGACAGGGCTCTCGTCAGTACTTC. It codes for CASSQEVGQGSRQYF.

This clone was detected a few times. An end of the junction differs from the germline gene, which may be a read error. The chain employs TRBV5-1 and TRBJ2-7; 9 bases fit TRBD1. The germline V gene encodes CDR1 SGHRS and CDR2 YFSETQ. The CDR3 length is 14 residues. CDR3 in DNA: TGCGCCAGCAGCAAAGGAACCACAGGGGGCGGTTGGGACTTC. Amino acid sequence: CASSKGTTGGGWDF.

J is TRBJ2-5 and V is TRBV11-2; the D gene is possibly TRBD2 (6 bases). The CDR3 extends over 18 amino acids. Trimming stripped 4 bases from V and 1 base from J, with 22 bases between. Germline V gene sequence: CDR1 SGHAT, CDR2 FQNNGV. In nucleotides, the CDR3 is TGTGCCAGCAGCTACCCCCGTGGGGGGACTGGATCCCAAGAGACCCAGTACTTC. This encodes CASSYPRGGTGSQETQYF.

V usage is TRBV15 and J usage is TRBJ1-1; D gene uncertain. V lost 1 base and J 1 base, leaving 13 bases between the germline ends. Germline-derived CDR1 and CDR2 are LNHNV and YYDKDF (reference sequence). The CDR3 consists of 16 residues. In nucleotides, the CDR3 is TGTGCCACCAGCAGAGTGCGGGTGGCGGGGAACACTGAAGCTTTCTTT. Translating gives CATSRVRVAGNTEAFF.

The gene calls are TRBV5-1 and TRBJ2-7; 11 bases match TRBD2. The junction had 5 bases not matched to a gene; V was cut back by 2 bases and J by 4 bases. Germline V gene sequence: CDR1 SGHRS, CDR2 YFSETQ. This CDR3 contains 15 residues. The CDR3 DNA reads as TGCGCCAGCAGCTTCACCGGGACTAGCGGTTACGAGCAGTACTTC. It translates to CASSFTGTSGYEQYF. The variable domain in full, with the rest retrieved from reference TRBV5-1 and TRBJ2-7, is KAGVTQTPRYLIKTRGQQVTLSCSPISGHRSVSWYQQTPGQGLQFLFEYFSETQRNKGNFPGRFSGRQFSNSRSEMNVSTLELGDSALYLCASSFTGTSGYEQYFGPGTRLTVT.

V usage is TRBV3-1 (or the pseudogene TRBV3-2) and J usage is TRBJ2-3; maybe TRBD2 (7 bases). V gave up 6 bases and J gave up 4 bases, with 17 bases separating them. The germline gives CDR1 LGHDT, CDR2 YNNKEL (reference sequence). CDR3 length: 15 amino acids. The CDR3 sequence: CASSALGGGPDTQYF. The CDR3 DNA reads TGTGCCAGCAGTGCCCTGGGAGGGGGTCCAGATACGCAGTATTTT.

This chain uses TRBV4-2 with TRBJ1-4; 7 positions match TRBD1. Per germline, CDR1 LGHNA and CDR2 YNFKEQ. There are 15 residues in the CDR3. With V trimmed by 4 bases and J by 2 bases, 4 bases remained unmatched. CDR3 in DNA: TGTGCCAGCAGCCTTCCGGGACAGACTAATGAAAAACTGTTTTTT. Protein: CASSLPGQTNEKLFF.

This clone is a singleton in its sample. The gene calls are TRBV2 and TRBJ1-2, with unresolved D. CDR1 is SNHLY, CDR2 FYNNEI, per germline. The CDR3 covers 12 residues. Between the trimmed V and J ends, which lost 11 bases and 7 bases, there was a span of 17 bases. The CDR3 nucleotides read TGTGCCTCCTTCGGCAGGATAGGTGGCTACACCTTC. Translated: CASFGRIGGYTF.

The rearrangement joins TRBV11-2 to TRBJ2-7; no firm D call. CDR3 length: 12 amino acids. CDR1 SGHAT and CDR2 FQNNGV come from the germline V gene. The germline V and J ends were trimmed by 0 bases and 10 bases, with 10 bases remaining between them. CDR3 bases: TGTGCCAGCAGCTTAGATACGAGGAGCCAGTACTTC. Protein sequence: CASSLDTRSQYF.

The chain employs TRBV11-3 and TRBJ1-2; TRBD1 agrees at 7 bases. CDR1 SGHNT and CDR2 YENEEA come from the germline V gene. CDR3 size: 13 residues. The junction had 6 bases not matched to a gene; V was cut back by 5 bases and J by 6 bases. CDR3 protein: CASSARTGNGYTF. The CDR3 nucleotides are TGTGCCAGCAGCGCCCGGACAGGCAATGGCTACACCTTC.

This chain links TRBV18 with TRBJ1-2; 9 bases are a match to TRBD1. CDR1 is KGHSH, CDR2 LQKENI, per germline. V lost 3 bases, J lost 2 bases, and 7 bases stayed unmatched. The CDR3 length is 16 residues. The DNA of the CDR3 is TGTGCCAGCTCACCGAGGGACAGGGAAATCAACTATGGCTACACCTTC. This gives the protein CASSPRDREINYGYTF.

Only one count was recorded for this clone. CDR3 loop: CASSQTPGTKSQPQHF. CDR3 bases: TGCGCCAGCAGCCAGACGCCCGGGACAAAAAGTCAGCCCCAGCATTTT. V and J are TRBV4-1 and TRBJ1-5, with TRBD1 as a possible D gene (6 bases). The ends were cut back, 3 bases at V and 6 bases at J, with 18 bases in the middle. Germline CDR1 reads MGHRA; CDR2 reads YSYEKL. The CDR3 is 16 amino acids.

This clone came up a few times. The chain carries TRBV30 and TRBJ1-1, with D perhaps TRBD1 (5 bases). Trimming stripped 3 bases from V and 0 bases from J, with 14 bases between. Germline loops: CDR1 GTSNPN, CDR2 SVGIG (reference sequence). The CDR3 is 15 amino acids. The CDR3 spells CAWRAGHSMNTEAFF. The CDR3 nucleotides read TGTGCCTGGAGAGCCGGACATTCCATGAACACTGAAGCTTTCTTT.

The CDR3: CASSLGGPIEKLFF. In nucleotides, the CDR3 is TGTGCCAGCAGTTTGGGAGGGCCGATTGAAAAACTGTTTTTT. The rearrangement uses TRBV28 and TRBJ1-4, with unresolved D. The V gene lost 3 bases and the J gene lost 7 bases, with 12 bases spanning the gap. Germline V CDR1 and CDR2: MDHEN, SYDVKM. There are 14 residues in the CDR3. The whole variable domain, filled in from reference TRBV28 and TRBJ1-4, reads DVKVTQSSRYLVKRTGEKVFLECVQDMDHENMFWYRQDPGLGLRLIYFSYDVKMKEKGDIPEGYSVSREKKERFSLILESASTNQTSMYLCASSLGGPIEKLFFGSGTQLSVL.

Concerning this clone itself: This sample also contains other DNA sequences that code for the same CDR3. The rearrangement joins TRBV5-4 to TRBJ1-1; D is perhaps TRBD1 (6 bases). V was clipped by 3 bases and J by 1 base, with 7 bases between them. Germline V gene lookup returns CDR1 SGHNT and CDR2 YYREEE (reference sequence). This CDR3 contains 13 residues. CDR3 DNA sequence: TGTGCCAGCAGCTCACAGGGGAACACTGAAGCTTTCTTT. This gives the protein CASSSQGNTEAFF.

The V gene is TRBV15, the J gene TRBJ1-5, with 8 bases lining up with TRBD1. Germline loops: CDR1 LNHNV, CDR2 YYDKDF (reference sequence). The CDR3 runs to 16 residues. Trimming took 1 base from V and 4 from J; bases not matched to a gene: 6. The chain's CDR3 is CATSRGGTGTNQPQHF. The CDR3 nucleotides are TGTGCCACCAGCAGAGGAGGGACAGGAACAAATCAGCCCCAGCATTTT. The full variable domain, in which reference TRBV15 and TRBJ1-5 provide the parts outside the CDR3, is DAMVIQNPRYQVTQFGKPVTLSCSQTLNHNVMYWYQQKSSQAPKLLFHYYDKDFNNEADTPDNFQSRRPNTSFCFLDIRSPGLGDTAMYLCATSRGGTGTNQPQHFGDGTRLSIL.

The chain recombines TRBV11-2 with TRBJ1-1, with unresolved D. The CDR3 has 15 residues. CDR1 is SGHAT, CDR2 FQNNGV, per germline. V was clipped by 5 bases and J by 1 base, with 14 bases between them. The CDR3 DNA reads TGTGCCAGCAGCGCCAGAGGGAGTCAGAACACTGAAGCTTTCTTT. Protein: CASSARGSQNTEAFF.

The gene calls are TRBV28 and TRBJ2-2, with 7 bases matching TRBD1. From germline, CDR1 is MDHEN and CDR2 SYDVKM. V shed 7 bases and J 3 bases; nucleotides not matched to a gene: 5. The CDR3 length is 14 residues. CDR3 coding DNA: TGTGCCAGCATAAGGGGGCTCTACACCGGGGAGCTGTTTTTT. Its protein is CASIRGLYTGELFF.

The rearrangement uses TRBV12-3 or TRBV12-4 and TRBJ2-4; tentative D call: TRBD1 (5 bases). Trimming cost V 3 bases and J 7 bases, with 10 bases left between them. The CDR3 contains 13 residues. CDR3 amino acids: CASSFGAGNIQYF. For the CDR3, the DNA is TGTGCCAGCAGTTTTGGGGCAGGGAACATTCAGTACTTC.

CDR3 residues: CASSFAGEETQYF. CDR3 bases: TGTGCCAGCAGCTTTGCGGGGGAAGAGACCCAGTACTTC. This sequence joins TRBV7-9 and TRBJ2-5; 7 bases agree with TRBD2. Germline assignment: CDR1 SEHNR and CDR2 FQNEAQ (reference sequence). V trimming: 3 bases; J trimming: 3 bases; junction bases outside the gene matches: 1. The CDR3 spans 13 residues.

The V call is TRBV10-3, the J call TRBJ2-3; the match to TRBD2 covers 11 bases. Germline V CDR1 and CDR2: ENHRY, SYGVKD. The CDR3 runs to 15 residues. The V segment lost 4 bases and the J segment 7 bases; nucleotides outside the gene matches: 7. The CDR3 nucleotides are TGTGCCATCAGTGGGCTAGCGGGAGGAACTTATACGCAGTATTTT. This encodes CAISGLAGGTYTQYF.

This chain connects TRBV19 to TRBJ1-6; 10 bases match TRBD1. J gave up 6 bases and V 1 base, and 6 bases lay outside the gene matches. The germline V gene has CDR1 LNHDA and CDR2 SQIVND (reference sequence). This CDR3 spans 17 amino acids. The CDR3 region has the DNA TGTGCCAGTAGTATAGCAGGGACAGGGGTTGGTAATTCACCCCTCCACTTT. This translates into CASSIAGTGVGNSPLHF.

J is TRBJ2-7 and V is TRBV5-1, with 7 bases lining up with TRBD2. CDR1 is SGHRS and CDR2 is YFSETQ in the germline V gene. With V trimmed by 6 bases and J by 3 bases, 12 bases remained unmatched. The CDR3 totals 15 residues. CDR3 in amino acids: CASMVGGEFNYEQYF. Here the CDR3 DNA reads TGCGCCAGCATGGTTGGGGGGGAGTTCAACTACGAGCAGTACTTC.

The rearrangement uses TRBV6-5 and TRBJ1-6; 8 nucleotides line up with TRBD1. The length of the CDR3 is 14 residues. The V and J ends lost 7 bases and 7 bases, in that order; junction bases with no gene match: 6. Per germline, CDR1 MNHEY and CDR2 SVGAGI. The CDR3 region is CASTYDRGNSPLHF. In DNA, the CDR3 is TGTGCCAGCACCTACGACAGGGGAAATTCACCCCTCCACTTT.

This rearrangement joins TRBV24-1 to TRBJ2-3, with a weak D call TRBD2 (5 bases). Germline assignment: CDR1 KGHDR and CDR2 SFDVKD. The CDR3 is made up of 14 amino acids. Trimming removed 5 bases at V and 2 bases at J, with 10 bases between. Here the CDR3 DNA reads TGTGCCACCAGTGTCAGCGGACTCACAGATACGCAGTATTTT. It codes for CATSVSGLTDTQYF.

The chain joins TRBV11-2 to TRBJ1-1, with D possibly being TRBD1 (5 bases). From germline, CDR1 is SGHAT and CDR2 FQNNGV. V shed 5 bases and J shed 1 base, with 8 bases lying between them. The CDR3 runs 13 residues. CDR3 coding DNA: TGTGCCAGCAGCCGCAGGGAGAACACTGAAGCTTTCTTT. Residues: CASSRRENTEAFF.